This T cell receptor beta chain appears in the sequencing data of a study of blood T cell repertoires in COVID-19. Study-level background: From T cells, B-cell-depleted T cells, or PBMCs came the material, which was cDNA or gDNA.

This clone showed up just once. How the authors handled the data: Reference gene primer amplification yielded estimated nucleated cell counts. TCRdb's copy holds only in-frame clones and misses some; the assay was immunoSEQ multiplex PCR. The D gene and trimming were derived from the DNA, and the V and J assignments and clone size from that table. Here the sample spans approximately 100,000 clones, roughly 86% being singletons. V shed 4 bases and J shed 12 bases, with 16 bases lying between them. The CDR3 consists of 12 residues. Germline-derived CDR1 and CDR2 are SGHAT and FQNNGV. Specimen: peripheral blood. The chain couples TRBV11-2 to TRBJ2-7; D is uncertain. This receptor was taken from a woman between 55 and 75 years old with acute or convalescent COVID-19. CDR3 sequence reads: CASSSLESLPYF. CDR3 sequence (DNA): TGTGCCAGCAGCTCCCTCGAGAGTTTGCCGTACTTC. Full variable domain (rest looked up from reference TRBV11-2 and TRBJ2-7): EAGVAQSPRYKIIEKRQSVAFWCNPISGHATLYWYQQILGQGPKLLIQFQNNGVVDDSQLPKDRFSAERLKGVDSTLKIQPAKLEDSAVYLCASSSLESLPYFGPGTRLTVT.